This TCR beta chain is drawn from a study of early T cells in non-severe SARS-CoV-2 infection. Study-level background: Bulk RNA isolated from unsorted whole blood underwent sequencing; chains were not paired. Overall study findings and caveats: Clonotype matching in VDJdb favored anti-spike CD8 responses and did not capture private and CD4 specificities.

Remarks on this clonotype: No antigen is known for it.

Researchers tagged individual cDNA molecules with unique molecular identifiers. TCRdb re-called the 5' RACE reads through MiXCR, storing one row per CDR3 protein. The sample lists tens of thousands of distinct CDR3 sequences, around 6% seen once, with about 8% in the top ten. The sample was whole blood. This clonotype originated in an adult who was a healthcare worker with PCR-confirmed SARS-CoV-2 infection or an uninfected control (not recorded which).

The CDR3 bases are TGTGCCAGCAGCGTTGTCGACTATGGCTACACCTTC. Translated, it gives CASSVVDYGYTF. The chain is built from TRBV7-9 and TRBJ1-2; the D is unclear. The CDR3 totals 12 residues. Germline CDR1 and CDR2: SEHNR and FQNEAQ (reference sequence). Trimming cost V 5 bases and J 3 bases, with 7 bases left between them.